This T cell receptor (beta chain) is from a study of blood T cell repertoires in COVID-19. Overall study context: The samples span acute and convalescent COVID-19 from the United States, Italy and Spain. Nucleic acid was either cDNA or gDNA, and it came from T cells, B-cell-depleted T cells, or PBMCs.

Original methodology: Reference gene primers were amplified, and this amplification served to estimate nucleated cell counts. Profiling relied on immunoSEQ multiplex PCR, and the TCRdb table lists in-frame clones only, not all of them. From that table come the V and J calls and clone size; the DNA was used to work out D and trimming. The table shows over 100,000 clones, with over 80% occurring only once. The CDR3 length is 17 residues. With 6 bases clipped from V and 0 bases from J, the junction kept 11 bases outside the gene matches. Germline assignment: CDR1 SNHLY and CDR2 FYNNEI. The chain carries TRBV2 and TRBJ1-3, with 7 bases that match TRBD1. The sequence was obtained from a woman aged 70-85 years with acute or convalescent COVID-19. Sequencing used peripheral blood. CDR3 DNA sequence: TGTGCCAGCAGAATCGTTCCGGGACAGTTCTCTGGAAACACCATATATTTT. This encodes CASRIVPGQFSGNTIYF.